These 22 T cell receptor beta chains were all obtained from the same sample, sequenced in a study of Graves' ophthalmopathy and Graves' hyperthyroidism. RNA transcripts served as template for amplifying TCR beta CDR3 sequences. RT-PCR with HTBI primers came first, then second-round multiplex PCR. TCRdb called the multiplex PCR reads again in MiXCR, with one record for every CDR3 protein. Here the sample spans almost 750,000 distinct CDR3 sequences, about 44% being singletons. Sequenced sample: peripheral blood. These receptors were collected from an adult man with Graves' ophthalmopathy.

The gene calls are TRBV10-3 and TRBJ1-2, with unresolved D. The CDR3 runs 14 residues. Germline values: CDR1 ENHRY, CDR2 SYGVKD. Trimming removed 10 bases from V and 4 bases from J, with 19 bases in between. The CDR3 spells CASGNRPGSYGYTF. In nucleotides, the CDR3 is TGTGCCAGCGGAAACCGGCCGGGGAGCTATGGCTACACCTTC.

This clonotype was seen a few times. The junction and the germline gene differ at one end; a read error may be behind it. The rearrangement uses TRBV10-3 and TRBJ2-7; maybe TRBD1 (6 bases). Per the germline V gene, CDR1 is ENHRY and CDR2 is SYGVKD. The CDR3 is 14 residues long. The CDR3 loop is CASSQGGNYYEQYF. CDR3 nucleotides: TGTGCCAGCAGTCAAGGGGGTAATTACTACGAGCAGTACTTC.

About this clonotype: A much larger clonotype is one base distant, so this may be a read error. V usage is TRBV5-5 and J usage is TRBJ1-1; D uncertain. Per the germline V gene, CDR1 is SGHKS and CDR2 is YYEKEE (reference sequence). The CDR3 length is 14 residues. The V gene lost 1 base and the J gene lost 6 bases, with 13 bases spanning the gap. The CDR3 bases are TGTGCCAGCAGCTTGCTCGGAGGCGATGCTGAAGCTTTCTTT. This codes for CASSLLGGDAEAFF.

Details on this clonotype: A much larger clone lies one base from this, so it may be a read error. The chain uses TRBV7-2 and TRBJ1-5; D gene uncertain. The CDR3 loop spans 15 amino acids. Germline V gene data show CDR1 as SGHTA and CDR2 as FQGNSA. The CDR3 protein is CASSLVGLSSQPQHF. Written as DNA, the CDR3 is TGTGCCAGCAGCTTAGTAGGATTGAGCAGTCAGCCCCAGCATTTT.

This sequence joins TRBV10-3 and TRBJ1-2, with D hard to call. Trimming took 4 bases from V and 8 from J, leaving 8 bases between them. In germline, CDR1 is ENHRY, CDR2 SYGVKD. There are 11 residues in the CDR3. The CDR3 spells CAISAGRGYTF. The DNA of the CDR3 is TGTGCCATCAGTGCTGGACGAGGCTACACCTTC.

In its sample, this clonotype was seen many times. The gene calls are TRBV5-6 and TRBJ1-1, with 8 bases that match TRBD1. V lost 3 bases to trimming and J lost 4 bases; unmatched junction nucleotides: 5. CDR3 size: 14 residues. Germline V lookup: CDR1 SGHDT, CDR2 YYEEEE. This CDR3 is CASSSTGEATEAFF. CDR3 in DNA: TGTGCCAGCAGCTCGACAGGGGAGGCCACTGAAGCTTTCTTT.

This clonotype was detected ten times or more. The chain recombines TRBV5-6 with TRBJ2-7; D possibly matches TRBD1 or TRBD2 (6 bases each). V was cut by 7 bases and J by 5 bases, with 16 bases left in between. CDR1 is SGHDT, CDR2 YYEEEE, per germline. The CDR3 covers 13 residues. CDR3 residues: CASGGQGRHEQYF. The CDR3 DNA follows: TGTGCCAGCGGGGGGCAGGGCCGCCACGAGCAGTACTTC.

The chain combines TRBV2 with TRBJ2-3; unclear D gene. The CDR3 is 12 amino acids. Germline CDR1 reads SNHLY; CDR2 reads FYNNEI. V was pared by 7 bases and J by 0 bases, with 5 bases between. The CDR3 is CASTVSTDTQYF. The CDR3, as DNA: TGTGCCAGCACTGTTAGCACAGATACGCAGTATTTT.

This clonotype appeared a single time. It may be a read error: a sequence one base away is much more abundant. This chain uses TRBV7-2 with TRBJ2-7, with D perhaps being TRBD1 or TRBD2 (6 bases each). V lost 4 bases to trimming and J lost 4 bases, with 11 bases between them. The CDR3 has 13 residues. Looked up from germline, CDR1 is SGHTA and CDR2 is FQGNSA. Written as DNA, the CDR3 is TGTGCCAGCAGCTATCAGGGGACTTACGAGCAGTACTTC. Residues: CASSYQGTYEQYF.

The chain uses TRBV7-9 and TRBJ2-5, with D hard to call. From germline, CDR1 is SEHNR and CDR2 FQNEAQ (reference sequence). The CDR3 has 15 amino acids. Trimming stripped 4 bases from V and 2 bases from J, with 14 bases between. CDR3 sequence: CASSWGGSSQETQYF. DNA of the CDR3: TGTGCCAGCAGCTGGGGTGGTTCATCACAAGAGACCCAGTACTTC.

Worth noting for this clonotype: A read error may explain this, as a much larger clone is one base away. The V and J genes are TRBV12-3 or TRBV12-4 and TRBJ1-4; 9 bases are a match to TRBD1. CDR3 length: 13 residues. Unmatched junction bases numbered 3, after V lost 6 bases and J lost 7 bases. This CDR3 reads CASRQDRGEKLFF. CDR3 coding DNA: TGTGCCAGCAGGCAGGACAGGGGTGAAAAACTGTTTTTT.

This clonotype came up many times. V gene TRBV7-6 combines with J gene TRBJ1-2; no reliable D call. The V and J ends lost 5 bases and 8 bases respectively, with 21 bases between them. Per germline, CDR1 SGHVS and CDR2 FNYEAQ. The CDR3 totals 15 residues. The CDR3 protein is CASSPDASGLGGYTF. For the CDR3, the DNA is TGTGCCAGCAGCCCAGACGCCTCCGGGCTGGGAGGCTACACCTTC.

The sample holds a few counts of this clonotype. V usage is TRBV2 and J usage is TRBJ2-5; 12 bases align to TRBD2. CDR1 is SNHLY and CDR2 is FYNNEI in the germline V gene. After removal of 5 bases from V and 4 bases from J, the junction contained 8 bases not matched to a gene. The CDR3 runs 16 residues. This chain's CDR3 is CASSRASGGGLETQYF. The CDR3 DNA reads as TGTGCCAGCAGTAGGGCTAGCGGGGGGGGCCTAGAGACCCAGTACTTC.

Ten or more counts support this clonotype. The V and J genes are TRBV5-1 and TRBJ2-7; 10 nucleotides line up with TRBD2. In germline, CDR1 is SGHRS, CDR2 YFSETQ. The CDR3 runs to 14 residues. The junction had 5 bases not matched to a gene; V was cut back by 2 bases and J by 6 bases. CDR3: CASSFSGRAGEQYF. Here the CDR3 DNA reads TGCGCCAGCAGCTTCAGCGGGAGGGCCGGCGAGCAGTACTTC.

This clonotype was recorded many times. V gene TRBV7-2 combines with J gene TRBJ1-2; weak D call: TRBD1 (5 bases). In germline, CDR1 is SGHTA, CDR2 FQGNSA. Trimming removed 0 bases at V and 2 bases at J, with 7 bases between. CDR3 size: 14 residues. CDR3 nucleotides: TGTGCCAGCAGCTTAGCCTCAGGGAACTATGGCTACACCTTC. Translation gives CASSLASGNYGYTF.

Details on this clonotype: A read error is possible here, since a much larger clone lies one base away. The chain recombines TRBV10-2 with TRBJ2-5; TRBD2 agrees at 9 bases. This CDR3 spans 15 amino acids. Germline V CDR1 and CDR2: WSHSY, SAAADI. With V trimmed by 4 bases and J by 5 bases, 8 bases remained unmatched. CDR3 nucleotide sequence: TGCGCCAGCAGTGCACCGGGACTAGCAACGGAGACCCAGTACTTC. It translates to CASSAPGLATETQYF.

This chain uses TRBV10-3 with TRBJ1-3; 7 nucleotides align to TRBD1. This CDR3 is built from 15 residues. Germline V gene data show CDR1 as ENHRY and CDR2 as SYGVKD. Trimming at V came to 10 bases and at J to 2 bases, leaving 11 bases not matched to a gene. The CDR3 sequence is CASRRQGNPGNTIYF. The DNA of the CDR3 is TGTGCCAGCAGAAGACAGGGAAATCCTGGAAACACCATATATTTT.

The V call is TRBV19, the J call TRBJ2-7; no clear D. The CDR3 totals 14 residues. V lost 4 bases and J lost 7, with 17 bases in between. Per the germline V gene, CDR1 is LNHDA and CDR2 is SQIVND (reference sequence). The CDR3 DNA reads TGTGCCAGTAGTACCCGTGGCAGTAGGGATGAGCAGTACTTC. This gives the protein CASSTRGSRDEQYF.

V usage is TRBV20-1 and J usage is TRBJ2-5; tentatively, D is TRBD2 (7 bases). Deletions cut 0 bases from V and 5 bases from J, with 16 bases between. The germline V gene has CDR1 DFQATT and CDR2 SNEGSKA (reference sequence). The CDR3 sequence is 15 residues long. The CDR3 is CSARDEGGVRETQYF. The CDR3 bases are TGCAGTGCTAGAGACGAGGGGGGGGTCCGGGAGACCCAGTACTTC.

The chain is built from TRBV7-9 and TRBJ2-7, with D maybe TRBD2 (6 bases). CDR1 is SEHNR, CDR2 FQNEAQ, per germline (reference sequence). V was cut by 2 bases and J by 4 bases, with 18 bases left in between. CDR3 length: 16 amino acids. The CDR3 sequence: CASSLIAGGPYYEQYF. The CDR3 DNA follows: TGTGCCAGCAGCTTAATAGCCGGGGGTCCCTATTACGAGCAGTACTTC.

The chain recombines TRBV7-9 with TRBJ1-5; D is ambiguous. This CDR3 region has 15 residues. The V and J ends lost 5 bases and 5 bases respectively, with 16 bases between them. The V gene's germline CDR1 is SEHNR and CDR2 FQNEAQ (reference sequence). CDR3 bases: TGTGCCAGCAGCCAAGGTATCACTTCCGATCAGCCCCAGCATTTT. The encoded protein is CASSQGITSDQPQHF.

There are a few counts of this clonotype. Here the CDR3 DNA reads TGTGCCAGTAGAGGGGGGGTCAACACCGGGGAGCTGTTTTTT. It specifies CASRGGVNTGELFF. This rearrangement joins TRBV19 to TRBJ2-2, with D maybe TRBD2 (7 bases). V lost 6 bases, J lost 2 bases, and 10 bases lay in between. The CDR3 is 14 amino acids. Germline V lookup: CDR1 LNHDA, CDR2 SQIVND (reference sequence).